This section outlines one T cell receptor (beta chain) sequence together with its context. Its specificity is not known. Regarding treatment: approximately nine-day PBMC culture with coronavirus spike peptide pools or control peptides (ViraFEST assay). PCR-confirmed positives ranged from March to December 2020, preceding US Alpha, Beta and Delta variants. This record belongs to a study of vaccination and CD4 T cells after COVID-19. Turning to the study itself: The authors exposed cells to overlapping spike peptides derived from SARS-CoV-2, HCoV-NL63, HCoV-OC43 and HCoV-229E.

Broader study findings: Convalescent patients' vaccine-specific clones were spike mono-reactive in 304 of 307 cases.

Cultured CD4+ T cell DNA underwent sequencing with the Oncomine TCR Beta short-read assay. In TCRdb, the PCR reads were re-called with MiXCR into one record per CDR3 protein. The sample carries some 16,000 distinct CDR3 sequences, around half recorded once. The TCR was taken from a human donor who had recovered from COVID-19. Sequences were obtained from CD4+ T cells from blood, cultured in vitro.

In DNA, the CDR3 is TGTGCCAGCAGCCTAACCACTAGCGGGGGTTCCTACGAGCAGTACTTC. This encodes CASSLTTSGGSYEQYF. V and J are TRBV11-3 and TRBJ2-7; TRBD2 agrees at 11 bases. V lost 5 bases and J lost 1; bases outside the gene matches: 7. Per germline, CDR1 SGHNT and CDR2 YENEEA. The CDR3 is 16 amino acids.